This T cell receptor beta chain appears in the sequencing data of a study of cytomegalovirus exposure and HLA in healthy donors. PCR was performed using 60 Vbeta and 13 Jbeta primers. Measured with immunoSEQ multiplex PCR; TCRdb has only the in-frame clones, and not every one. The sample totals 91,000 or so clones; its top ten clones hold roughly 3.4%. Points on this clone: Antigen specificity is unknown.

This CDR3 has 13 amino acids. CDR1 is MNHEY and CDR2 is SVGAGI in the germline V gene. Trimming removed 7 bases at V and 4 bases at J, with 11 bases between. General study results and limits: Specific recognition of CMV antigens was confirmed in vitro for a few chains (all CMV-associated).

The receptor comes from a woman aged 30 to 39 in good health and CMV-seronegative. The sample consisted of PBMCs. The chain carries TRBV6-5 and TRBJ2-1; a weak D match, TRBD1 (6 bases). The CDR3 protein is CASKGEWYNEQFF. The DNA of the CDR3 is TGTGCCAGCAAGGGGGAGTGGTACAATGAGCAGTTCTTC.